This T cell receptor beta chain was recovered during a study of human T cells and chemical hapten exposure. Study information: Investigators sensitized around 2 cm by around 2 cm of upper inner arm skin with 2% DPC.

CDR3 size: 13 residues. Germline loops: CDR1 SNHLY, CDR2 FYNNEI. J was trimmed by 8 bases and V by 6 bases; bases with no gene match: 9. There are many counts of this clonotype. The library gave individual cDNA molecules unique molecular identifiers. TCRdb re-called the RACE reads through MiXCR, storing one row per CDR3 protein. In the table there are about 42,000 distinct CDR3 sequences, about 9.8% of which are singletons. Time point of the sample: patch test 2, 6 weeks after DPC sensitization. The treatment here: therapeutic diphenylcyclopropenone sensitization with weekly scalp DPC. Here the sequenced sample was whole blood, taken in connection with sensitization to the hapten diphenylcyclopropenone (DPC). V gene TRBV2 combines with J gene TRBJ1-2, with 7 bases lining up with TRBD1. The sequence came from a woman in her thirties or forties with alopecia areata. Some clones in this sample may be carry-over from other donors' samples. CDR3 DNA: TGTGCCAGCAGCGCAAGGGGGCAATTGGGCTACACCTTC. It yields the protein CASSARGQLGYTF.